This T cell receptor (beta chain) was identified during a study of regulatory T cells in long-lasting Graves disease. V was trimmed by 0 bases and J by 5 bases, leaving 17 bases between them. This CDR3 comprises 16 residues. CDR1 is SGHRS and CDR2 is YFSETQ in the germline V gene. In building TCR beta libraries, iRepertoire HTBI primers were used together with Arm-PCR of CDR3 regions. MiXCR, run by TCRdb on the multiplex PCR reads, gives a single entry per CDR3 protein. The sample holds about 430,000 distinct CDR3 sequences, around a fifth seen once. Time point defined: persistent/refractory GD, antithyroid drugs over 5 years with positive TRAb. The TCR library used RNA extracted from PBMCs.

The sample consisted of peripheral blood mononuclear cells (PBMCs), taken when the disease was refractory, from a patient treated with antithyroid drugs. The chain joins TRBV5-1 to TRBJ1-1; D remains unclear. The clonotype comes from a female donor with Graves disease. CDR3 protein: CASSLAVGSRRTEAFF. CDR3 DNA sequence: TGCGCCAGCAGCTTGGCCGTGGGGTCCCGAAGAACTGAAGCTTTCTTT.